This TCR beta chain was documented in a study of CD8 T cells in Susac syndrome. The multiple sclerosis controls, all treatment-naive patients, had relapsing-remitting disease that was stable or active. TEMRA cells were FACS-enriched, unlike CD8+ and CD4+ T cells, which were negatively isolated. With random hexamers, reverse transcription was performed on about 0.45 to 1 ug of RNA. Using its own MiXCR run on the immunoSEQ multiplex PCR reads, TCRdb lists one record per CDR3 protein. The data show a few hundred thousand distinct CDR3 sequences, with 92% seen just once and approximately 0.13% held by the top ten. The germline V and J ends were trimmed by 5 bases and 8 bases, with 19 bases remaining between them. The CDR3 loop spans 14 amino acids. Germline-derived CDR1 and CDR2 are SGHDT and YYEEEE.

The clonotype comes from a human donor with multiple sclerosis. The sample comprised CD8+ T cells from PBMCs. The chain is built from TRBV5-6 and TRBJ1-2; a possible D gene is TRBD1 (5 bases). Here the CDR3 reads CASSRDSSRRGYTF. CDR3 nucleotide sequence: TGTGCCAGCAGTCGAGACAGCTCCCGGCGAGGCTACACCTTC.